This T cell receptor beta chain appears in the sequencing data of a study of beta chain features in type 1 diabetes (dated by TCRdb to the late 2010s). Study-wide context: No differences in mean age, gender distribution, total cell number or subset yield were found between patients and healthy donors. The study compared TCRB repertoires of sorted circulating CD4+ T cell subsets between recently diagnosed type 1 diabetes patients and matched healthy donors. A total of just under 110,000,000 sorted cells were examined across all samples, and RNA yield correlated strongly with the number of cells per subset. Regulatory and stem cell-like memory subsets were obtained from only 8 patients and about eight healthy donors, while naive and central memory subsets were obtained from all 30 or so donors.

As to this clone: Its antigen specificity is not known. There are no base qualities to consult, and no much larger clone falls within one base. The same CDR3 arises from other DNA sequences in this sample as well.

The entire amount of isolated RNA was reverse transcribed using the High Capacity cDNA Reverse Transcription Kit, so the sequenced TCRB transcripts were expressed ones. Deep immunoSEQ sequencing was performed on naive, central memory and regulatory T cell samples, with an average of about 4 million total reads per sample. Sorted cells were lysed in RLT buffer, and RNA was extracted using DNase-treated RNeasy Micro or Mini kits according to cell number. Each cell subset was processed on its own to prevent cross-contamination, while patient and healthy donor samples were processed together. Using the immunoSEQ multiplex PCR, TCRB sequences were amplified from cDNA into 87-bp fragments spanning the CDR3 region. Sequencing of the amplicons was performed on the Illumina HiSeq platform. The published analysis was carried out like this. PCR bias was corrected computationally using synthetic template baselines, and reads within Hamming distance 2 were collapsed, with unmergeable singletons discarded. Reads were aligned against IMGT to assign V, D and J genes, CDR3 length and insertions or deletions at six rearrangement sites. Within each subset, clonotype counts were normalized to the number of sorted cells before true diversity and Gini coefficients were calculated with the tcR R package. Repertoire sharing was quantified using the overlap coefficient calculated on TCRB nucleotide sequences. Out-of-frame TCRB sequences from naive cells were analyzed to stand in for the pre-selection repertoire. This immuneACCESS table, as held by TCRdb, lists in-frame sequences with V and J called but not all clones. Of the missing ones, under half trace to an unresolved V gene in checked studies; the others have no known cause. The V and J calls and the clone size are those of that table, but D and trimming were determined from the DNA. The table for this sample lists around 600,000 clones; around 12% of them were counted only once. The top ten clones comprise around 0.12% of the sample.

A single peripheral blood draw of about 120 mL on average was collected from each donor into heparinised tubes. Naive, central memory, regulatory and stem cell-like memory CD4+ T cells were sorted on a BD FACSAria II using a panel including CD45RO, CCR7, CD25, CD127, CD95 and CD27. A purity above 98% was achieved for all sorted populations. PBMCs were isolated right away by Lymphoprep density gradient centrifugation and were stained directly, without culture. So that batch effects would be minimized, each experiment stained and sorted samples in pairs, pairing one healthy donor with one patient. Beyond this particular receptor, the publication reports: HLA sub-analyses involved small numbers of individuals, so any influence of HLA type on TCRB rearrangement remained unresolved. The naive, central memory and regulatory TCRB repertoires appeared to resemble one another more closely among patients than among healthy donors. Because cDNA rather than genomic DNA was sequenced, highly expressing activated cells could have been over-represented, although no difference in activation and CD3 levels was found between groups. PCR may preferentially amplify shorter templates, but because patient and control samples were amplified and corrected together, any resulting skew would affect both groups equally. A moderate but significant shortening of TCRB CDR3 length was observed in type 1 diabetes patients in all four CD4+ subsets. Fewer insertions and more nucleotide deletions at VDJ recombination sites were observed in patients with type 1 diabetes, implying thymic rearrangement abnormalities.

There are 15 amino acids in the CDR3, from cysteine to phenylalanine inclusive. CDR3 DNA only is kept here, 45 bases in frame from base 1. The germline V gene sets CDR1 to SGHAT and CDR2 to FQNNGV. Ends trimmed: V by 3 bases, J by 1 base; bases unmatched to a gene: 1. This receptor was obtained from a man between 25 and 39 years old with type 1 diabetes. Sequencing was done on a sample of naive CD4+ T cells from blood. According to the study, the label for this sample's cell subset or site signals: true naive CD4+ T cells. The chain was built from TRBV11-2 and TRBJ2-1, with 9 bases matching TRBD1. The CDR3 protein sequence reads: CASSLGQGSYNEQFF. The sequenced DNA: TGTGCCAGCAGCTTGGGACAGGGTTCCTACAATGAGCAGTTCTTC.